This TCR beta chain derives from a study of early T cells in non-severe SARS-CoV-2 infection. Findings of the study overall: CD4 and private specificities were missed by VDJdb matching, which favored anti-spike CD8 responses.

Concerning this clonotype itself: Its cognate antigen is unknown.

Germline V lookup: CDR1 LGHNA, CDR2 YSLEER. Germline trimming cut 8 bases from V and 10 bases from J; bases unmatched to any gene: 10. The CDR3 is 13 amino acids. One entry per CDR3 protein, called by TCRdb with MiXCR from the 5' RACE reads. Of tens of thousands of distinct CDR3 sequences listed, approximately 15% are singletons. The source of this sequence is an adult who was a healthcare worker with PCR-confirmed SARS-CoV-2 infection or an uninfected control (not recorded which). The chain is built from TRBV4-3 and TRBJ1-2, with 10 bases lining up with TRBD1. Sequencing used whole blood. DNA for the CDR3: TGCGCCAGCGGAGTGACAGGGGGCGAAGCCTACACCTTC. Translation gives CASGVTGGEAYTF.